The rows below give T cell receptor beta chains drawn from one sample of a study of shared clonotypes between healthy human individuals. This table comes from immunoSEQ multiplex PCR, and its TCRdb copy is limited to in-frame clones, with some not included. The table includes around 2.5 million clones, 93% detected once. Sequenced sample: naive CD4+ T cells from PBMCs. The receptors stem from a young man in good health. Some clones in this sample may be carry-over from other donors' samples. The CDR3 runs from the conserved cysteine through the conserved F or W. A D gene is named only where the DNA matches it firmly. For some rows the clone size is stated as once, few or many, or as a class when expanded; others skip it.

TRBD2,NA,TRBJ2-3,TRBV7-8,TGTGCCAGCAGCTTACCGGGAGCGGGGACGCAGTATTTT,CASSLPGAGTQYF
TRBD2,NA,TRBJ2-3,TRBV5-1,TGCGCCAGCAGCTTCCTTACCGGGAGGAGTGGCACAGATACGCAGTATTTT,CASSFLTGRSGTDTQYF
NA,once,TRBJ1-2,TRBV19,TGTGCCAGTAGTATGGAGGCGAACTATGGCTACACCTTC,CASSMEANYGYTF
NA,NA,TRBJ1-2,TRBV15,TGTGCCACCAGCAGAGATCTACAGGGATCTAACTATGGCTACACCTTC,CATSRDLQGSNYGYTF
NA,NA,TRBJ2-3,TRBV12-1,TGTGCCAGCAGCCCAAAAACGCGGCTAGCGGGGGGGAGGTCCCACACAGATACGCAGTATTTT,CASSPKTRLAGGRSHTDTQYF
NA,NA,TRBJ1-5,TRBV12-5,TGTGCTAGTGGACTGGGACAATTCAATCAGCCCCAGCATTTT,CASGLGQFNQPQHF
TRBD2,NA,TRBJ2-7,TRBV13,TGTGCCAGCAGCTTAGCCCCCTCTAGCGGGAGTTGGTACGAGCAGTACTTC,CASSLAPSSGSWYEQYF
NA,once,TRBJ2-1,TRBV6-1,TGTGCCAGCAGGGGAAGAGGAATTGACAATGAGCAGTTCTTC,CASRGRGIDNEQFF
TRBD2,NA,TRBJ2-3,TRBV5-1,TGCGCCAGCAGCCCTGGACTAGCGGGACCCGCAGATACGCAGTATTTT,CASSPGLAGPADTQYF
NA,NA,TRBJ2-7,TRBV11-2,TGTGCCAGCAGCTTAGCAAGGGGTTCCTACGAGCAGTACTTC,CASSLARGSYEQYF
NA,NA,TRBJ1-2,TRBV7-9,TGTGCCAGCTCCCTTGGGAGTGGCTACACCTTC,CASSLGSGYTF
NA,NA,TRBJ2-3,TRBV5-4,TGTGCCAGCAGCCGGGGCGTTACAGATACGCAGTATTTT,CASSRGVTDTQYF
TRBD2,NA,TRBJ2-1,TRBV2,TGTGCCAGCAGTGCCCTCGGACTAGCGGGAGGCAATGAGCAGTTCTTC,CASSALGLAGGNEQFF
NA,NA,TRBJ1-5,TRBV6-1,TGTGCCAGCAGTGATGGCTGGGGGACTCAGCCCCAGCATTTT,CASSDGWGTQPQHF
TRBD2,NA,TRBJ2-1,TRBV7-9,TGTGCCAGCAGCTCGTTTAGCGGGAGGGCCTACAATGAGCAGTTCTTC,CASSSFSGRAYNEQFF
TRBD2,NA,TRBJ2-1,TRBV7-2,TGTGCCAGCAGCTCCTCATTAGCGGGAGGCCACAATGAGCAGTTCTTC,CASSSSLAGGHNEQFF
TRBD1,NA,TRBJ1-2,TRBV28,TGTGCCAGCAGTCAGACAGGGTTCGGCTACACCTTC,CASSQTGFGYTF
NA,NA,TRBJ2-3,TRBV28,TGTGCCAGCAGTTTATTGCCAGGACAATCGGGAGATACGCAGTATTTT,CASSLLPGQSGDTQYF
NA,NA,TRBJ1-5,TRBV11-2,TGTGCCAGCAGCCCAGGGTCTATAAGCAATCAGCCCCAGCATTTT,CASSPGSISNQPQHF
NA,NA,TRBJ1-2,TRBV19,TGTGCCAGTAGTATCGGCACAAACTATGGCTACACCTTC,CASSIGTNYGYTF
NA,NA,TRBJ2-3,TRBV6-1,TGTGCCAGCCTGACTGGGTCTACGCAGTATTTT,CASLTGSTQYF
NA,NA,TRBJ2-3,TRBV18,TGTGCCAGCTCACCGGGGACGGATACGCAGTATTTT,CASSPGTDTQYF
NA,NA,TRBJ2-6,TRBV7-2,TGTGCCAGCAGCTTAGCGAAGATAGGGTCTGGGGCCAACGTCCTGACTTTC,CASSLAKIGSGANVLTF
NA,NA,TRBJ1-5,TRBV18,TGTGCCAGCTCACCAACTACGAGCAGCAATCAGCCCCAGCATTTT,CASSPTTSSNQPQHF
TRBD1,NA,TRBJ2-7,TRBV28,TGTGCCAGCACCTCGGGACAGGGACACTACGAGCAGTACTTC,CASTSGQGHYEQYF
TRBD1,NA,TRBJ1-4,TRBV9,TGTGCCAGCAGCGTCCAACTGGGACAGGCCGAAAAACTGTTTTTT,CASSVQLGQAEKLFF
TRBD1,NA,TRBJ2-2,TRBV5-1,TGCGCCAGCAGCCCATGGACAGGGTCCACCGGGGAGCTGTTTTTT,CASSPWTGSTGELFF
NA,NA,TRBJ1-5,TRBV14,TGTGCCAGCAGCCAGGACAGCAATCAGCCCCAGCATTTT,CASSQDSNQPQHF
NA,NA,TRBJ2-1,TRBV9,TGTGCCAGCAGCGTAGGCGAGGGGTTCTCCTACAATGAGCAGTTCTTC,CASSVGEGFSYNEQFF
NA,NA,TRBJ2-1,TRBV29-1,TGCAGCGAACTAGGGCCCAACCCTCCTGAGCAGTTCTTC,CSELGPNPPEQFF
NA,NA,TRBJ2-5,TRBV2,TGTGCCAGCAGTGGGGGGGCCGGGGAGACCCAGTACTTC,CASSGGAGETQYF
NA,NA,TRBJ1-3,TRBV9,TGTGCCAGCAGCGTTATGAACTCTGGAAACACCATATATTTT,CASSVMNSGNTIYF
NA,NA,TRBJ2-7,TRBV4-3,TGCGCCAGCACCCACTACGAGCAGTACTTC,CASTHYEQYF
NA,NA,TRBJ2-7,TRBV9,TGTGCCAGCAGCGTAGACGGGACTTCGCGCTACGAGCAGTACTTC,CASSVDGTSRYEQYF
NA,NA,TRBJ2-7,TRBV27,TGTGCCAGCAGTTTACAGGGGTTTATATCGGTCGAGCAGTACTTC,CASSLQGFISVEQYF
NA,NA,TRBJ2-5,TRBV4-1,TGCGCCAGCAGCCAAGCCAGCATGGAGACCCAGTACTTC,CASSQASMETQYF
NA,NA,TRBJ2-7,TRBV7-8,TGTGCCAGCAGCTTAAGGTGGACCAACTACGAGCAGTACTTC,CASSLRWTNYEQYF
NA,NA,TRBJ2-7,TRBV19,TGTGCCAGTAGTACGAATAGCAGACGAACTTCCTACGAGCAGTACTTC,CASSTNSRRTSYEQYF
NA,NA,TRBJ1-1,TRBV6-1,TGTGCCAGCAGGGACACCCCGGTGAGCACTGAAGCTTTCTTT,CASRDTPVSTEAFF
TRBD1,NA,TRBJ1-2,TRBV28,TGTGCCAGCCGTGGGACAGGACCTAACTATGGCTACACCTTC,CASRGTGPNYGYTF
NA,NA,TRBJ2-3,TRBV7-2,TGTGCCAGCAGTACCAGTCCCGGCACAGATACGCAGTATTTT,CASSTSPGTDTQYF
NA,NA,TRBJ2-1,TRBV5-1,TGCGCCAGCAGCTTGCTGAGCGGGTCCCACAATGAGCAGTTCTTC,CASSLLSGSHNEQFF
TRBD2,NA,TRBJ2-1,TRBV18,TGTGCCAGCTCACCCGGACTAGCGGGAGCCTACAATGAGCAGTTCTTC,CASSPGLAGAYNEQFF
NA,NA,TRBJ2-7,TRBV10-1,TGCGCCAGACCCTCCAACCACCCAGAAGGGTACGAGCAGTACTTC,CARPSNHPEGYEQYF
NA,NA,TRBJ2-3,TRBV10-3,TGTGCCATCAGTGAGTCGCGACTAGTTGGTGCCACAGATACGCAGTATTTT,CAISESRLVGATDTQYF
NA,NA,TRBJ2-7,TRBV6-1,TGTGCCAGCAGTGATTGGACAGCGGTATCCTACGAGCAGTACTTC,CASSDWTAVSYEQYF
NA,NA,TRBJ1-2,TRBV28,TGTGCCGCCACCCCCAAAGGCCCTGGCTACACCTTC,CAATPKGPGYTF
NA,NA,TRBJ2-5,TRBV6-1,TGTGCCAGCAGTGAACAACAGGGAGGAGAGACCCAGTACTTC,CASSEQQGGETQYF
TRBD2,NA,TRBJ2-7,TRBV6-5,TGTGCCAGCAGTTACGAATCTAGCGGTGAGCAGTACTTC,CASSYESSGEQYF
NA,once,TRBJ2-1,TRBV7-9,TGTGCCAGCAGCCGAGGGGCCTACAATGAGCAGTTCTTC,CASSRGAYNEQFF
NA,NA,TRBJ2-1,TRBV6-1,TGTGCCAGCAGTACCGGATGGTACAATGAGCAGTTCTTC,CASSTGWYNEQFF
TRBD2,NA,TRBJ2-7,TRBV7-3,TGTGCCAGCAGCCCCGGGGGGACTAGTACCGAGCAGTACTTC,CASSPGGTSTEQYF
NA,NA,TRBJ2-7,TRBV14,TGTGCCAGCAGCTCATGGACACGAACGTCAAGAACCTACGAGCAGTACTTC,CASSSWTRTSRTYEQYF